These 27 T cell receptor beta chains came from one sample sequenced in a study of shared clonotypes between healthy human individuals. The method was immunoSEQ multiplex PCR; TCRdb's version includes in-frame clones alone and lacks a portion of them. The sample consists of some 2,100,000 clones, roughly 91% of them appearing once. Naivety among CD8 cells was defined by CD45RO negativity and positive CCR7 selection, thereby excluding terminally differentiated effector memory CD45RA+ cells. Input material: naive CD8+ T cells from PBMCs. The origin of the receptors is a man between 18 and 35 years old in good health. Some clones in this sample may be carry-over from other donors' samples.

V gene TRBV7-2 combines with J gene TRBJ1-1, with D uncertain. V was pared by 5 bases and J by 0 bases, with 10 bases between. This CDR3 is built from 14 residues. Germline V gives CDR1 SGHTA, CDR2 FQGNSA. In nucleotides, the CDR3 is TGTGCCAGCAGCCGTCGGACGGTGAACACTGAAGCTTTCTTT. The encoded protein is CASSRRTVNTEAFF.

Comment on this clone: Different DNA sequences within this sample yield the same CDR3. The CDR3 DNA reads as TGCGCCAGCAGCCCGACAGGGTACGAGCAGTACTTC. It codes for CASSPTGYEQYF. The V gene is TRBV5-1, the J gene TRBJ2-7; the match to TRBD1 covers 7 bases. CDR1 and CDR2 (germline): SGHRS, YFSETQ. The CDR3 length is 12 residues. The V gene end was trimmed by 4 bases and the J gene end by 4 bases; junction bases not matched to a gene: 2.

V usage is TRBV15 and J usage is TRBJ2-5; 11 nucleotides align to TRBD1. The trim removed 1 base at V and 5 bases at J, leaving 9 bases unmatched. Looked up from germline, CDR1 is LNHNV and CDR2 is YYDKDF (reference sequence). This CDR3 spans 17 amino acids. The CDR3 region is CATSRGPGQGVWETQYF. DNA of the CDR3: TGTGCCACCAGCAGAGGCCCGGGACAGGGGGTGTGGGAGACCCAGTACTTC. Drawing the rest from reference TRBV15 and TRBJ2-5, the complete variable domain is DAMVIQNPRYQVTQFGKPVTLSCSQTLNHNVMYWYQQKSSQAPKLLFHYYDKDFNNEADTPDNFQSRRPNTSFCFLDIRSPGLGDTAMYLCATSRGPGQGVWETQYFGPGTRLLVL.

The chain uses TRBV9 and TRBJ2-1; D unresolved. This CDR3 is 14 amino acids long. The V gene lost 0 bases and the J gene lost 3 bases, with 7 bases spanning the gap. CDR1 and CDR2 from the germline V gene are SGDLS and YYNGEE. The CDR3 protein is CASSVALSYNEQFF. CDR3 in DNA: TGTGCCAGCAGCGTAGCCCTTAGCTACAATGAGCAGTTCTTC. The full variable domain, completed using reference TRBV9 and TRBJ2-1, is DSGVTQTPKHLITATGQRVTLRCSPRSGDLSVYWYQQSLDQGLQFLIQYYNGEERAKGNILERFSAQQFPDLHSELNLSSLELGDSALYFCASSVALSYNEQFFGPGTRLTVL.

V gene TRBV7-8 combines with J gene TRBJ2-1; D not resolved. V shed 5 bases and J shed 6 bases, with 29 bases lying between them. This CDR3 spans 19 amino acids. Germline CDR1 and CDR2: SGHVS and FQNEAQ. CDR3 nucleotide sequence: TGTGCCAGCAGCACCCCCTTTCCTCCCGTGGCCCCAACCACCAATGAGCAGTTCTTC. Its protein product is CASSTPFPPVAPTTNEQFF.

In its sample, this clone was seen a few times. The chain carries TRBV28 and TRBJ1-5, with D possibly being TRBD1 (5 bases). Germline CDR1 MDHEN, CDR2 SYDVKM. V was clipped by 5 bases and J by 7 bases, with 12 bases between them. This CDR3 spans 13 amino acids. The CDR3 DNA reads TGTGCCAGCAGTACCGGGGGAGAGCAGCCCCAGCATTTT. Its protein product is CASSTGGEQPQHF.

The chain is built from TRBV7-9 and TRBJ2-3; D gene uncertain. This CDR3 contains 14 residues. V lost 8 bases and J 6 bases, leaving 18 bases between the germline ends. The germline gives CDR1 SEHNR, CDR2 FQNEAQ (reference sequence). CDR3 sequence: CASRTGGVTDTQYF. The CDR3 DNA sequence: TGTGCCAGCCGGACCGGCGGAGTAACGGATACGCAGTATTTT.

The chain carries TRBV9 and TRBJ2-7; the match to TRBD1 covers 10 bases. Germline CDR1 and CDR2: SGDLS and YYNGEE. This CDR3 region has 15 residues. The junction had 6 bases not matched to a gene; V was cut back by 3 bases and J by 3 bases. The CDR3 nucleotides are TGTGCCAGCAGCGCCGGGACAGGGGCGGTCTACGAGCAGTACTTC. Amino acid sequence: CASSAGTGAVYEQYF.

The genes are TRBV18 and TRBJ2-7, with 11 nucleotides matching TRBD1. Trimming took 2 bases from V and 4 from J; bases not matched to a gene: 7. This CDR3 region has 16 residues. Germline CDR1 and CDR2: KGHSH and LQKENI. CDR3 DNA: TGTGCCAGCTCACCAAAGGACAGGGGGCGGTTTTACGAGCAGTACTTC. This translates into CASSPKDRGRFYEQYF.

This chain joins TRBV7-9 and TRBJ2-2; the match to TRBD2 covers 12 bases. This CDR3 contains 17 residues. V shed 4 bases, J shed 3 bases, and the junction held 6 bases outside the gene matches. The germline V gene has CDR1 SEHNR and CDR2 FQNEAQ (reference sequence). The CDR3 here is CASSSLAGGVDTGELFF. DNA of the CDR3: TGTGCCAGCAGCTCCCTAGCGGGAGGGGTCGACACCGGGGAGCTGTTTTTT.

CDR3 sequence: CASSLGNSNQPQHF. The CDR3 DNA follows: TGTGCCAGTTCCTTGGGCAATAGCAATCAGCCCCAGCATTTT. The chain employs TRBV19 and TRBJ1-5; D is unclear. The CDR3 is 14 amino acids. Germline CDR1 reads LNHDA; CDR2 reads SQIVND (reference sequence). Between the trimmed V and J ends, which lost 8 bases and 0 bases, there was a span of 11 bases. Filled out from reference TRBV19 and TRBJ1-5, the complete variable domain reads DGGITQSPKYLFRKEGQNVTLSCEQNLNHDAMYWYRQDPGQGLRLIYYSQIVNDFQKGDIAEGYSVSREKKESFPLTVTSAQKNPTAFYLCASSLGNSNQPQHFGDGTRLSIL.

This chain connects TRBV27 to TRBJ2-3; D might be TRBD1 or TRBD2, each matching 5 bases. Trimming removed 6 bases from V and 3 bases from J, with 13 bases in between. Germline V gives CDR1 MNHEY, CDR2 SMNVEV (reference sequence). The CDR3 loop spans 14 amino acids. CDR3 nucleotide sequence: TGTGCCAGCAGCGCCAGGGAGAGTACAGATACGCAGTATTTT. As protein: CASSARESTDTQYF.

The chain has TRBV10-3 and TRBJ2-3, with a weak D call TRBD2 (6 bases). V was pared by 2 bases and J by 0 bases, with 12 bases between. Germline CDR1 is ENHRY and CDR2 is SYGVKD. The CDR3 contains 16 residues. CDR3 DNA sequence: TGTGCCATCAGTGAGGTCCTAGCGTCTAGCACAGATACGCAGTATTTT. Translating it yields CAISEVLASSTDTQYF.

The CDR3 DNA is TGTGCCAGCGTCCGGGACAGCCGAGGAGGGACTACTGGCTACACCTTC. This translates into CASVRDSRGGTTGYTF. The chain is built from TRBV7-9 and TRBJ1-2; 7 bases are a match to TRBD1. Trimming cost V 8 bases and J 7 bases; bases outside gene matches: 19. CDR1 is SEHNR and CDR2 is FQNEAQ in the germline V gene (reference sequence). CDR3 size: 16 residues.

This rearrangement joins TRBV15 to TRBJ1-5; D is perhaps TRBD1 (5 bases). The CDR3 loop spans 16 amino acids. Germline V gene sequence: CDR1 LNHNV, CDR2 YYDKDF (reference sequence). Deletions cut 0 bases from V and 3 bases from J, with 12 bases between. The CDR3 is CATSRDRGEDNQPQHF. The CDR3 region has the DNA TGTGCCACCAGCAGAGATCGGGGGGAAGACAATCAGCCCCAGCATTTT. The whole variable domain, remainder taken from reference TRBV15 and TRBJ1-5, is DAMVIQNPRYQVTQFGKPVTLSCSQTLNHNVMYWYQQKSSQAPKLLFHYYDKDFNNEADTPDNFQSRRPNTSFCFLDIRSPGLGDTAMYLCATSRDRGEDNQPQHFGDGTRLSIL.

This chain connects TRBV4-2 to TRBJ1-5; maybe TRBD1 (6 bases). The V end lost 3 bases, the J end lost 1 base, and 10 bases lay between the germline ends. The CDR3 extends over 15 amino acids. Per germline, CDR1 LGHNA and CDR2 YNFKEQ. Here the CDR3 reads CASSQGTGSNQPQHF. The CDR3 DNA reads TGTGCCAGCAGCCAGGGAACAGGGAGCAATCAGCCCCAGCATTTT.

The CDR3 sequence is CASSFGTGPYEQYF. As DNA, the CDR3 is TGTGCCAGCAGTTTTGGGACAGGGCCCTACGAGCAGTACTTC. The chain carries TRBV6-5 and TRBJ2-7; 9 bases map to TRBD1. CDR3 length: 14 residues. V was clipped by 4 bases and J by 2 bases; unmatched bases: 3. Germline CDR1 MNHEY, CDR2 SVGAGI.

This chain links TRBV5-6 with TRBJ1-1; TRBD1 agrees at 10 bases. V shed 5 bases and J 3 bases; nucleotides not matched to a gene: 7. The CDR3 contains 15 residues. Germline V gene lookup returns CDR1 SGHDT and CDR2 YYEEEE. The CDR3 nucleotides read TGTGCCAGCAGATCGGAGGGACAGGGGCACACTGAAGCTTTCTTT. It translates to CASRSEGQGHTEAFF.

The chain joins TRBV7-9 to TRBJ2-7; possible D gene TRBD1, 6 bases. V was cut by 7 bases and J by 2 bases, with 15 bases left in between. This CDR3 contains 14 residues. In germline, CDR1 is SEHNR, CDR2 FQNEAQ (reference sequence). In nucleotides, the CDR3 is TGTGCCAGCAATCTCGGCGGACAGACCTACGAGCAGTACTTC. This translates into CASNLGGQTYEQYF. Supplemented by reference TRBV7-9 and TRBJ2-7, the full variable domain reads DTGVSQNPRHKITKRGQNVTFRCDPISEHNRLYWYRQTLGQGPEFLTYFQNEAQLEKSRLLSDRFSAERPKGSFSTLEIQRTEQGDSAMYLCASNLGGQTYEQYFGPGTRLTVT.

V is TRBV29-1 and J is TRBJ2-1; 8 nucleotides match TRBD1. The length of the CDR3 is 13 residues. Germline V CDR1 and CDR2: SQVTM, ANQGSEA. The V segment lost 4 bases and the J segment 6 bases; nucleotides outside the gene matches: 5. The chain's CDR3 is CSVARGLPNEQFF. CDR3 coding DNA: TGCAGCGTTGCCAGGGGGCTACCCAATGAGCAGTTCTTC.

V is TRBV19 and J is TRBJ2-3; perhaps TRBD1 as D (6 bases). Between the trimmed V and J ends, which lost 3 bases and 0 bases, there was a span of 10 bases. The V gene's germline CDR1 is LNHDA and CDR2 SQIVND (reference sequence). The CDR3 sequence is 15 residues long. The CDR3 sequence is CASSIRTVSTDTQYF. DNA for the CDR3: TGTGCCAGTAGTATCCGGACAGTTAGCACAGATACGCAGTATTTT.

Of note for this clone: The identical CDR3 is also encoded by other nucleotide sequences in the sample. J is TRBJ2-2 and V is TRBV9; D is uncertain. The CDR3 is made up of 13 amino acids. The germline V and J ends were trimmed by 3 bases and 5 bases, with 8 bases remaining between them. Germline CDR1 reads SGDLS; CDR2 reads YYNGEE. The CDR3 spells CASSGSGTGELFF. In DNA form, the CDR3 reads TGTGCCAGCAGCGGGAGTGGTACCGGGGAGCTGTTTTTT.

The gene calls are TRBV5-1 and TRBJ2-3; D is unresolved. CDR3 size: 15 residues. Germline V lookup: CDR1 SGHRS, CDR2 YFSETQ. V lost 2 bases and J lost 4, with 14 bases in between. The DNA of the CDR3 is TGCGCCAGCAGCTTCCCTCCCCAACCTTCAGATACGCAGTATTTT. Translation gives CASSFPPQPSDTQYF.

V is TRBV19 and J is TRBJ2-7; D may be TRBD2 (5 bases). This CDR3 contains 13 residues. V was clipped by 4 bases and J by 0 bases, with 7 bases between them. Germline CDR1 and CDR2: LNHDA and SQIVND (reference sequence). CDR3 nucleotides: TGTGCCAGTAGTAAGGAGGCCTCCTACGAGCAGTACTTC. Its translation is CASSKEASYEQYF.

The rearrangement uses TRBV7-2 and TRBJ2-7; TRBD2 matches 8 bases. This CDR3 spans 15 amino acids. Germline CDR1 reads SGHTA; CDR2 reads FQGNSA. V dropped 4 bases and J dropped 4; count of bases not matched to a gene: 9. CDR3 loop: CASSSFGGAKYEQYF. CDR3 bases: TGTGCCAGCAGCTCATTCGGGGGGGCCAAATACGAGCAGTACTTC.

The CDR3 here is CASSDGGPSSGNTIYF. The DNA for the CDR3 is TGCGCCAGCAGTGATGGGGGACCCTCCTCTGGAAACACCATATATTTT. This chain joins TRBV5-1 and TRBJ1-3; D perhaps matches TRBD1 (5 bases). CDR3 size: 16 residues. Germline V gene sequence: CDR1 SGHRS, CDR2 YFSETQ. Trimming took 5 bases from V and 0 from J, leaving 15 bases between them.

This sequence joins TRBV19 and TRBJ2-4; no clear D. The CDR3 consists of 12 residues. Trimming left V 3 bases short and J 8 bases short, with 8 bases between. The germline V gene has CDR1 LNHDA and CDR2 SQIVND (reference sequence). The CDR3 DNA follows: TGTGCCAGTAGTATCGGAATCGACATTCAGTACTTC. Its protein product is CASSIGIDIQYF.